Following are 15 T cell receptor beta chains from one sample sequenced in a study of T cells in Graves' hyperthyroidism and ophthalmopathy. Researchers amplified the TCR beta CDR3 regions from RNA transcripts. In the first-round RT-PCR of the TCR CDR3, the HTBI primer set was used. MiXCR was run by TCRdb on the multiplex PCR reads, yielding one entry per CDR3 protein. The sample has 300,000 to 400,000 distinct CDR3 sequences, 13% seen once. The sequencing sample was made of blood. The source of these receptors is a woman under 30 with Graves' hyperthyroidism.

This clonotype has at least ten counts. The CDR3 protein is CASSVGGRPNTGELFF. DNA of the CDR3: TGTGCCAGCAGCGTTGGAGGTCGTCCGAACACCGGGGAGCTGTTTTTT. The rearrangement uses TRBV7-9 and TRBJ2-2; perhaps TRBD2 as D (5 bases). The CDR3 totals 16 residues. The ends were cut back, 5 bases at V and 0 bases at J, with 13 bases in the middle. Germline V gene data show CDR1 as SEHNR and CDR2 as FQNEAQ (reference sequence).

This clonotype was found many times. The chain is built from TRBV28 and TRBJ2-7, with TRBD1 matching over 10 bases. Per germline, CDR1 MDHEN and CDR2 SYDVKM. The CDR3 sequence is 15 residues long. The ends lost 6 bases at V and 4 bases at J; junction bases unmatched: 9. The CDR3 nucleotides are TGTGCCAGCAGACGCCGGACAGGGGGAGGGTACGAGCAGTACTTC. Translation gives CASRRRTGGGYEQYF.

This clonotype was seen a handful of times. This chain links TRBV4-1 with TRBJ2-1; 10 bases are a match to TRBD2. This CDR3 comprises 14 residues. Germline loops: CDR1 MGHRA, CDR2 YSYEKL. Trimming at V came to 4 bases and at J to 12 bases, leaving 9 bases not matched to a gene. The CDR3 DNA reads as TGCGCCAGCAGCCCCACAAGCGGGGGGGCAGGGCAGTTCTTC. Amino acids: CASSPTSGGAGQFF.

This clonotype was observed at least ten times. The chain joins TRBV28 to TRBJ2-7; 9 positions match TRBD2. This CDR3 has 17 residues. The V and J ends lost 5 bases and 1 base, in that order; junction bases with no gene match: 12. Germline V gives CDR1 MDHEN, CDR2 SYDVKM. The CDR3 loop reads CASSGIGGRAGSYEQYF. CDR3 nucleotide sequence: TGTGCCAGCAGTGGGATAGGCGGGAGGGCCGGGTCCTACGAGCAGTACTTC.

This clonotype has at least ten counts. The J gene is TRBJ2-1, the V gene TRBV6-1; D gene uncertain. The CDR3 is 16 amino acids. Germline V lookup: CDR1 MNHNS, CDR2 SASEGT. Trimming cost V 1 base and J 4 bases, with 14 bases left between them. CDR3 protein: CASSEGAGSKYNEQFF. In DNA, the CDR3 is TGTGCCAGCAGTGAAGGTGCAGGCAGTAAGTACAATGAGCAGTTCTTC.

This clonotype was counted ten times or more. This rearrangement joins TRBV6-1 to TRBJ2-7; D is tentatively TRBD1 or TRBD2 (6 bases each). V lost 1 base and J 0 bases, leaving 10 bases between the germline ends. CDR1 is MNHNS and CDR2 is SASEGT in the germline V gene. The CDR3 loop spans 15 amino acids. CDR3 DNA sequence: TGTGCCAGCAGTGAAGAGGGGGGTAGCTCCTACGAGCAGTACTTC. Translated, it gives CASSEEGGSSYEQYF.

CDR3 protein: CSVLGRAGNTIYF. The CDR3 DNA sequence: TGCAGCGTCCTTGGCAGGGCAGGAAACACCATATATTTT. The chain uses TRBV29-1 and TRBJ1-3; weak D call: TRBD1 (5 bases). V lost 6 bases and J 4 bases, leaving 13 bases between the germline ends. Germline V gene sequence: CDR1 SQVTM, CDR2 ANQGSEA. The CDR3 contains 13 residues. The full variable domain, rest sourced from reference TRBV29-1 and TRBJ1-3, is SAVISQKPSRDICQRGTSLTIQCQVDSQVTMMFWYRQQPGQSLTLIATANQGSEATYESGFVIDKFPISRPNLTFSTLTVSNMSPEDSSIYLCSVLGRAGNTIYFGEGSWLTVV.

This clonotype was detected ten times or more. The chain is built from TRBV5-1 and TRBJ2-7; 7 bases align to TRBD1. The germline gives CDR1 SGHRS, CDR2 YFSETQ. Trimming took 1 base from V and 1 from J; bases not matched to a gene: 5. The CDR3 contains 15 residues. As DNA, the CDR3 is TGCGCCAGCAGCTTGAAAGGGACAGCTTCCTACGAGCAGTACTTC. This codes for CASSLKGTASYEQYF.

Note on this clonotype: A much larger clonotype is one base distant, so this may be a read error. The conserved closing phenylalanine or tryptophan is absent in this CDR3, likely reflecting a read error. The chain is built from TRBV30 and TRBJ2-3; 7 bases are a match to TRBD2. V lost 4 bases and J lost 3; bases outside the gene matches: 10. The CDR3 is 15 amino acids. CDR1 and CDR2 from the germline V gene are GTSNPN and SVGIG (reference sequence). CDR3 in DNA: TGTGCCTGGACCCCGCGGAGCGGGATTACAGATACGCAGTATCTT. It specifies CAWTPRSGITDTQYL.

This clonotype showed up just a few times. A single base separates this from a much larger clone, so it may be a read error. V usage is TRBV30 and J usage is TRBJ2-2; D is unresolved. From germline, CDR1 is GTSNPN and CDR2 SVGIG (reference sequence). This CDR3 comprises 11 residues. The CDR3 DNA is TGTGCGGCTTCGCGTAGGGGGGAGCTGTTTTTT. Translating it yields CAASRRGELFF.

This clonotype was seen at least ten times. The chain is built from TRBV30 and TRBJ2-3; the D gene could be TRBD1 or TRBD2 (5 bases each). The CDR3 spans 16 residues. The germline gives CDR1 GTSNPN, CDR2 SVGIG (reference sequence). With 0 bases removed from V and 0 bases from J, the gap between germline ends came to 13 bases. The CDR3 DNA reads TGTGCCTGGAGTGTACTAGGGGTAGGGAGCACAGATACGCAGTATTTT. It encodes CAWSVLGVGSTDTQYF.

This clonotype was seen ten or more times. This CDR3 is CASSYPSGTGGSTGELFF. The CDR3 DNA is TGTGCCAGCAGTTACCCCTCCGGGACAGGGGGTAGCACCGGGGAGCTGTTTTTT. The chain carries TRBV6-6 and TRBJ2-2, with 11 bases lining up with TRBD1. The CDR3 is 18 amino acids. V shed 2 bases and J 4 bases; nucleotides not matched to a gene: 9. Germline assignment: CDR1 MNHNY and CDR2 SVGAGI (reference sequence).

This clonotype was seen repeatedly, ten times or more. The J gene is TRBJ2-5, the V gene TRBV4-1, with 8 bases matching TRBD1. V shed 6 bases and J 1 base; nucleotides not matched to a gene: 10. Per the germline V gene, CDR1 is MGHRA and CDR2 is YSYEKL. This CDR3 is 16 amino acids long. The chain's CDR3 is CASSLEGTGTQETQYF. The DNA of the CDR3 is TGCGCCAGCAGTCTAGAAGGGACAGGTACCCAAGAGACCCAGTACTTC.

This clonotype was recorded at least ten times. The chain has TRBV28 and TRBJ2-7, with 7 positions matching TRBD1. The length of the CDR3 is 15 residues. Germline lookup yields CDR1 MDHEN and CDR2 SYDVKM. V dropped 3 bases and J dropped 2; count of bases not matched to a gene: 7. This CDR3 is CASSFPGTATYEQYF. CDR3 coding DNA: TGTGCCAGCAGTTTTCCGGGGACAGCTACCTACGAGCAGTACTTC.

The sample holds many counts of this clonotype. The chain carries TRBV6-1 and TRBJ2-5, with a weak D call TRBD2 (7 bases). V was cut by 6 bases and J by 4 bases, with 12 bases left in between. The CDR3 runs 13 residues. Germline V CDR1 and CDR2: MNHNS, SASEGT. This CDR3 reads CASRGGGRETQYF. CDR3 DNA: TGTGCCAGCAGAGGGGGGGGGCGAGAGACCCAGTACTTC.